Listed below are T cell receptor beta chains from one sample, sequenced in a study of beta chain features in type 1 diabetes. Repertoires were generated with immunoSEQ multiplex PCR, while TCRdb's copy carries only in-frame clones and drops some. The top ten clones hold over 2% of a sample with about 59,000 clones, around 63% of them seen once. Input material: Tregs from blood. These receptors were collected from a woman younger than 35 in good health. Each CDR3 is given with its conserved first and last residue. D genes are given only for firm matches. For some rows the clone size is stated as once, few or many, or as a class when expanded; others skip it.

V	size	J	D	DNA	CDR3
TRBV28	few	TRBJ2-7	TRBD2	TGTGCCAGCAGGCCCCCGGGACTAGCTGGGTCCTACGAGCAGTACTTC	CASRPPGLAGSYEQYF
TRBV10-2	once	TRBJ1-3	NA	TGCGCCAGCAGTTCCGGGGGGGCAGGTTACTTTCACTCTGGAAACACCATATATTTT	CASSSGGAGYFHSGNTIYF
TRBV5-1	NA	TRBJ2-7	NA	TGCGCCAGCAGCCTTACCGGATCCAGGGGAAGGCTCGGCGAGCAGTACTTC	CASSLTGSRGRLGEQYF
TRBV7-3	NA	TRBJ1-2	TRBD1	TGTGCCAGCAGCTTGGGGACAGGGGGCTATGGCTACACCTTC	CASSLGTGGYGYTF
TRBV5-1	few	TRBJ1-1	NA	TGCGCCAGCATGAGGGCAAGCAACACTGAAGCTTTCTTT	CASMRASNTEAFF
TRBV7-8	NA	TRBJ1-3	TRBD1	TGTGCCAGCAGCTTAACTACAGGGGTTGGAAACACCATATATTTT	CASSLTTGVGNTIYF
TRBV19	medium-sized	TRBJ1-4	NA	TGTGCCAGTAGGAACCAGGGGACTAATGAAAAACTGTTTTTT	CASRNQGTNEKLFF
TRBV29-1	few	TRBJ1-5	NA	TGCAGCGTTTCCGACAGTTACAATCAGCCCCAGCATTTT	CSVSDSYNQPQHF
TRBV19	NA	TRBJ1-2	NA	TGTGCCAGTAACCACCCCGGGACTTCTGGTGGCTACACCTTC	CASNHPGTSGGYTF
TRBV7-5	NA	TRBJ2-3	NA	TGTGCCACTTTGTACCAGCGGGGGGGCTCCCATACGCAGTATTTT	CATLYQRGGSHTQYF
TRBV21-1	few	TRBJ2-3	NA	TGTGCCAGCAGCCGGGGACACCGCACAGATACGCAGTATTTT	CASSRGHRTDTQYF
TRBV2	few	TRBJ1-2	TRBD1	TGTGCCAGCAGTAGACAGGGGAGCTATGGCTACACCTTC	CASSRQGSYGYTF
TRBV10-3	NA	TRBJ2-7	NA	TGTGCCATCAGCGGGGTTTACGACGAGCAGTACTTC	CAISGVYDEQYF
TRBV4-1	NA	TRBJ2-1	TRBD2	TGCGCCAGCAGCCACGCGGGACTAGCGGGAGGGACCAATGAGCAGTTCTTC	CASSHAGLAGGTNEQFF
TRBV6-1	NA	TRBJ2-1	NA	TGTGCCAGCAGTTCCGGGACATTATTCTTCTTC	CASSSGTLFFF
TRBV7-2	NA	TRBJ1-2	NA	TGTGCCAGCAGCCGCAACAGGGATGGCTACACCTTC	CASSRNRDGYTF
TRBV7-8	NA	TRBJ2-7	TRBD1	TGTGCCAGCAGCGAAGGGGGCGTTCTCTACGAGCAGTACTTC	CASSEGGVLYEQYF
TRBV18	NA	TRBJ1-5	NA	TGTGCCAGCTCACCGGACAGAAATCAGCCCCAGCATTTT	CASSPDRNQPQHF
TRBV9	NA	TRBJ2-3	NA	TGTGCCAGCAGCGTGAGGTGGGGGGGCACAGATACGCAGTATTTT	CASSVRWGGTDTQYF
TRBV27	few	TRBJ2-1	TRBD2	TGTGCCAGCAGTTTTACGGGGGGAATCACCTACAATGAGCAGTTCTTC	CASSFTGGITYNEQFF
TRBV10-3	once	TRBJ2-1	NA	TGTGCCATCAGGGCCTTAAGGGGTGAGCAGTTCTTC	CAIRALRGEQFF
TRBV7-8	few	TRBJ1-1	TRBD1	TGTGCCAGCAGCCGAGGGGACAGGGCAACTGAAGCTTTCTTT	CASSRGDRATEAFF
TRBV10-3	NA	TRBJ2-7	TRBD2	TGTGCCATCAGTGATTTGGCCCGGGGGGTTGGGGAGCAGTACTTC	CAISDLARGVGEQYF
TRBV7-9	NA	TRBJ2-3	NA	TGTGCCAGCAGCGAAGGGGTGTGGGATACGCAGTATTTT	CASSEGVWDTQYF
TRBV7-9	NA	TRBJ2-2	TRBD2	TGTGCCAGCAGCTTAGGACTAGCGGGAGTGGCCGGGGAGCTGTTTTTT	CASSLGLAGVAGELFF
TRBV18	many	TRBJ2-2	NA	TGTGCCAGCTCACCACTTGCGTTCGCCACCGGGGAGCTGTTTTTT	CASSPLAFATGELFF
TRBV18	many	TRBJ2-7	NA	TGTGCCAGCTCACCAGGGCAGAACTACGAGCAGTACTTC	CASSPGQNYEQYF
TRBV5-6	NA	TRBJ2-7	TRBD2	TGTGCCAGCAGCCCCGATGCGGGGGCCTACGAGCAGTACTTC	CASSPDAGAYEQYF
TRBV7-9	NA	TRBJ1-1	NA	TGTGCCAGCAGCACGGCGGGCGGGAAAGCTTTCTTT	CASSTAGGKAFF
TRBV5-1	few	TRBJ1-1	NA	TGCGCCAGCAGCACGGGACTCCTGAACACTGAAGCTTTCTTT	CASSTGLLNTEAFF
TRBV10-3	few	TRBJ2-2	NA	TGTGCCATCAGTGAAGCGGGCTTTGGGGGCACCGGGGAGCTGTTTTTT	CAISEAGFGGTGELFF
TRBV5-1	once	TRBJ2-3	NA	TGCGCCAGCAGCTTGGCCGGGACTCCAAGTGGGCAGTATTTT	CASSLAGTPSGQYF